One T cell receptor beta chain is described in this entry. Its antigen is not known. The CDR3 runs 14 residues. Germline assignment: CDR1 SGHAT and CDR2 FQNNGV. This specimen comes from a study of T cells expressing NK-cell markers. Notes on the study in general: Expanded NKG2C+ T cell clones were not confirmed as HCMV-specific.

TCRdb re-called the 5' RACE reads; every CDR3 protein appears as one record, without DNA. Its table records 300,000 to 450,000 distinct CDR3 sequences. The origin of this receptor is a man between 18 and 69 years old in good health. This chain connects TRBV11-2 to TRBJ1-2; TCRdb gives TRBD1 as the D gene, but with no DNA this cannot be confirmed. Material: blood T cells: a sorted CD56 or NKG2C T cell subset, CD4+ or CD8+ T cells, or bulk PBMC T cells (not recorded which). The CDR3 sequence: CASSGGDSYYGYTF.